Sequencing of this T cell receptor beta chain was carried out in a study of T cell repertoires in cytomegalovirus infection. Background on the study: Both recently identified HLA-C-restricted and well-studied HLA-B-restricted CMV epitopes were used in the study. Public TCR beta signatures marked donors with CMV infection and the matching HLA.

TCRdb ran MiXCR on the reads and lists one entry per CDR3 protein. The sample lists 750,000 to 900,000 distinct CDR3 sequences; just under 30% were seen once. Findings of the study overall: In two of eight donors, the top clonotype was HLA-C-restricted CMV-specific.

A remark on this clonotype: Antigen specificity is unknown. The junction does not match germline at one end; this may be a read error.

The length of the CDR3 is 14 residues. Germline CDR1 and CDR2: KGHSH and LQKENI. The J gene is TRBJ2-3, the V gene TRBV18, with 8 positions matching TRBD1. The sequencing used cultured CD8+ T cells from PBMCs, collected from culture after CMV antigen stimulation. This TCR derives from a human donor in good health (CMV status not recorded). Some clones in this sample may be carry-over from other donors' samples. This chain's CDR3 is CTSSPTRGQDTQYF. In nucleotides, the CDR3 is TGTACCAGCTCACCGACCAGGGGGCAAGATACGCAGTATTTT. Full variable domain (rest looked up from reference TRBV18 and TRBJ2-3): NAGVMQNPRHLVRRRGQEARLRCSPMKGHSHVYWYRQLPEEGLKFMVYLQKENIIDESGMPKERFSAEFPKEGPSILRIQQVVRGDSAAYFCTSSPTRGQDTQYFGPGTRLTVL.